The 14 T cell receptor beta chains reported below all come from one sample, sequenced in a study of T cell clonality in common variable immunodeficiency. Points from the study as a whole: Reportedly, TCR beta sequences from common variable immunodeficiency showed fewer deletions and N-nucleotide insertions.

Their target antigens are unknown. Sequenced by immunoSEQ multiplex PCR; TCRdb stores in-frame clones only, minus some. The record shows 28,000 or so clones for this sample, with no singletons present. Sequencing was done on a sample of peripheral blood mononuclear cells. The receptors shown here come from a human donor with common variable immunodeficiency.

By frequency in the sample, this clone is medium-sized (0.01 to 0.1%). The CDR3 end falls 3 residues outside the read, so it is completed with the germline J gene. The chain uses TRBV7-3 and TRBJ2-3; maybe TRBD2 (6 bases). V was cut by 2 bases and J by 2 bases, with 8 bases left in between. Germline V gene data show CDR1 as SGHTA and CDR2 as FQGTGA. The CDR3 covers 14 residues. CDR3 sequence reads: CASSLASDTDTQYF. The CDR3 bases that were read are TGTGCCAGCAGCTTAGCTAGCGACACAGATACG.

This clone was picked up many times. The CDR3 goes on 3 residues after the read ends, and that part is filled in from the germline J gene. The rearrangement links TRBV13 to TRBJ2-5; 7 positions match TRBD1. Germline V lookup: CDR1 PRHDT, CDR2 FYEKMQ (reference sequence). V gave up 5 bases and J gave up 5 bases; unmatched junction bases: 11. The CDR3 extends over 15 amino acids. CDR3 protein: CASSADRADGETQYF. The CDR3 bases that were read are TGTGCCAGCAGCGCAGACAGGGCCGATGGGGAGACC.

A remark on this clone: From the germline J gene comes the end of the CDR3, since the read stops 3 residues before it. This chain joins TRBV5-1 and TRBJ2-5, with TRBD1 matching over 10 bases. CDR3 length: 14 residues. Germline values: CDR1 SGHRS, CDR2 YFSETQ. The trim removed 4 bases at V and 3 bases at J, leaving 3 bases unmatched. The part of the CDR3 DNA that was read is TGCGCCAGCAGCATTGGACAGGGGGAAGAGACC. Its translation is CASSIGQGEET. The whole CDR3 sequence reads CASSIGQGEETQYF.

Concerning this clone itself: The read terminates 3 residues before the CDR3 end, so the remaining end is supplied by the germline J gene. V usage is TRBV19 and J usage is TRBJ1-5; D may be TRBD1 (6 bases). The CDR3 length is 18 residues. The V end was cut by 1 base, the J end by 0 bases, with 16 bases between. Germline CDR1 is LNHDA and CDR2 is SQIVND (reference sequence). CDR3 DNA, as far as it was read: TGTGCCAGTAGTATAGGGGGAACCGGCAGGGGTAGCAATCAGCCC. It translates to CASSIGGTGRGSNQP. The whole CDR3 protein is CASSIGGTGRGSNQPQHF.

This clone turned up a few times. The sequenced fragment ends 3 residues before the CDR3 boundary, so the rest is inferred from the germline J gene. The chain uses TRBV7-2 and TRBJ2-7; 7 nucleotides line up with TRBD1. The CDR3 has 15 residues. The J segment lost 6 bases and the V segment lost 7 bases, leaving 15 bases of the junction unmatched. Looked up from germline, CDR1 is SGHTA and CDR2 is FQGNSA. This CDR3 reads CASTTRTGPLGEQYF. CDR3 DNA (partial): TGTGCCAGCACCACACGGACAGGACCTCTTGGCGAG.

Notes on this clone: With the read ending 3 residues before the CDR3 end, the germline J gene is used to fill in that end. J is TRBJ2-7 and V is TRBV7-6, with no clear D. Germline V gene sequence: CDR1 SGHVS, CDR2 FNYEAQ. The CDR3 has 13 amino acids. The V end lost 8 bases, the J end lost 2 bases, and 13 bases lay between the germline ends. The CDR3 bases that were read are TGTGCCAGCGGCTCAGGCCCCGCCTACGAG. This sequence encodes CASGSGPAYE. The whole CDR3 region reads CASGSGPAYEQYF.

CDR3 DNA, as far as it was read: TGTGCCAGCATCGATCCCGGGACAGGGGTTTCCTACGAG. This gives the protein CASIDPGTGVSYE. The whole CDR3 region reads CASIDPGTGVSYEQYF. The genes are TRBV6-2 or TRBV6-3 and TRBJ2-7, with 10 positions matching TRBD1. Read coverage stops 3 residues before the CDR3 terminus; the germline J gene supplies the remainder. CDR1 is MNHEY and CDR2 is SVGEGT in the germline V gene. Trimming cost V 7 bases and J 1 base; bases outside gene matches: 10. The CDR3 length is 16 residues.

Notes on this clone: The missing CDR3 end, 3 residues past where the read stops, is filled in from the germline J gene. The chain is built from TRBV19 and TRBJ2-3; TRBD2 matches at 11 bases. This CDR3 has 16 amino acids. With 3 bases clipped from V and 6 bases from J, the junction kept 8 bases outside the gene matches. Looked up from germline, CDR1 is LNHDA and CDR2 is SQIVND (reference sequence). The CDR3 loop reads CASSMSTSGGGDTQYF. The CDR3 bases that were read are TGTGCCAGTAGTATGTCTACTAGCGGGGGTGGGGATACG.

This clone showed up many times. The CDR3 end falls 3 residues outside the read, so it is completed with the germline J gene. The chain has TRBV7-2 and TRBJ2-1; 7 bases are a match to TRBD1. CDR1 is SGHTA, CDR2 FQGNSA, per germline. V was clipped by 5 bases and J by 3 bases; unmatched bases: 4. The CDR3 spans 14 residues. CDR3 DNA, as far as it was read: TGTGCCAGCAGCCTAGGGGGCATCTACAATGAG. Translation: CASSLGGIYNE. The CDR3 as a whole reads CASSLGGIYNEQFF.

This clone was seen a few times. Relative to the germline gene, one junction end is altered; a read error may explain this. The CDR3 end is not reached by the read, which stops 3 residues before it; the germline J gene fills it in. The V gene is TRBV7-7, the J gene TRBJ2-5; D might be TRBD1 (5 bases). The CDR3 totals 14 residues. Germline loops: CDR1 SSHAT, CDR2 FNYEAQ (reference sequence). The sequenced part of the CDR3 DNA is TGTGCTAGCAGCTTAGGGGTGGACAAAGAGACC. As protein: CASSLGVDKET. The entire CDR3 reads CASSLGVDKETQYF. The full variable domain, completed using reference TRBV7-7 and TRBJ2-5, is GAGVSQSPRYKVTKRGQDVTLRCDPISSHATLYWYQQALGQGPEFLTYFNYEAQPDKSGLPSDRFSAERPEGSISTLTIQRTEQRDSAMYRCASSLGVDKETQYFGPGTRLLVL.

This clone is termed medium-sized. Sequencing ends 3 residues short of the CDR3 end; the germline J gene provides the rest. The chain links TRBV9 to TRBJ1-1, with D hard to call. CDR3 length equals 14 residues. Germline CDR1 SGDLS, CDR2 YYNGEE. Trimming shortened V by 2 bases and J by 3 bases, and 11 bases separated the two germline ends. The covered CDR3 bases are TGTGCCAGCAGCGTGCTCGGGTGGGACACTGAA. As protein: CASSVLGWDTE. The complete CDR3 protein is CASSVLGWDTEAFF. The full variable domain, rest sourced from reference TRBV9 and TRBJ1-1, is DSGVTQTPKHLITATGQRVTLRCSPRSGDLSVYWYQQSLDQGLQFLIQYYNGEERAKGNILERFSAQQFPDLHSELNLSSLELGDSALYFCASSVLGWDTEAFFGQGTRLTVV.

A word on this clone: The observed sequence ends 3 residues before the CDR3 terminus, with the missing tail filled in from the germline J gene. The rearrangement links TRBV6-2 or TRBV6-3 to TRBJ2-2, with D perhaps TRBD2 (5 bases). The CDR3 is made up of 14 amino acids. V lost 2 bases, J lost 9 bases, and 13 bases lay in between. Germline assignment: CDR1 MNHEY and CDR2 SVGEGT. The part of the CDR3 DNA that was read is TGTGCCAGCAGTTACCGCGCGGGTCGGTGGGAG. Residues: CASSYRAGRWE. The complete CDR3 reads CASSYRAGRWELFF.

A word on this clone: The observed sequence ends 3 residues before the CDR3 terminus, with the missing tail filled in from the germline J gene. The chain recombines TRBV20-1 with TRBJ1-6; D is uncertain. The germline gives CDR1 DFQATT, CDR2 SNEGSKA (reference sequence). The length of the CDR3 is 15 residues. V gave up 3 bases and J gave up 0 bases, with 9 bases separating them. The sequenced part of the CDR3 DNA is TGCAGTGCTAGCTCGCAGAGCTCCTATAATTCACCC. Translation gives CSASSQSSYNSP. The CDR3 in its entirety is CSASSQSSYNSPLHF.

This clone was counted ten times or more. CDR3 sequence reads: CASSDSLDSTGELFF. The CDR3 bases that were read are TGTGCCAGCAGTGACTCTTTGGACAGCACCGGGGAG. V usage is TRBV6-4 and J usage is TRBJ2-2; possible D gene TRBD1, 6 bases. The sequence runs out 3 residues before the end of the CDR3; the remainder is reconstructed from the germline J gene. V was cut by 0 bases and J by 4 bases, with 9 bases left in between. This CDR3 has 15 amino acids. Germline-derived CDR1 and CDR2 are MRHNA and SNTAGT.